The 25 T cell receptor beta chains presented below share a single source sample, sequenced in a study of OX40 agonist ivuxolimab in advanced cancers. The data were produced by immunoSEQ multiplex PCR, yet TCRdb's version contains in-frame clones alone and is incomplete. Of some 140,000 clones listed, 75% to 95% are singletons. Sequenced here: CD4+ or CD8+ T cells sorted from blood, sampled in a trial of the OX40 agonist ivuxolimab. The origin of the receptors is an adult with an advanced solid tumor such as melanoma, head and neck, liver or kidney cancer.

This chain links TRBV4-1 with TRBJ1-1; 9 positions agree with TRBD1. The CDR3 spans 17 residues. The J segment lost 3 bases and the V segment lost 4 bases, leaving 12 bases of the junction unmatched. Germline CDR1 MGHRA, CDR2 YSYEKL. CDR3 region: CASSPRRGTGGYTEAFF. In DNA form, the CDR3 reads TGCGCCAGCAGCCCTCGGAGGGGTACAGGGGGCTACACTGAAGCTTTCTTT.

The chain uses TRBV19 and TRBJ2-5; 8 bases are shared with TRBD1. J gave up 5 bases and V 2 bases, and 10 bases lay outside the gene matches. This CDR3 contains 16 residues. The germline gives CDR1 LNHDA, CDR2 SQIVND (reference sequence). The CDR3 reads CASSISGQERRETQYF. DNA for the CDR3: TGTGCCAGTAGTATATCGGGACAGGAAAGGAGGGAGACCCAGTACTTC.

Many counts were recorded for this clone. CDR3 DNA sequence: TGTGCCAGCAGCGTGACAGGGGACGGCTACACCTTC. It is translated as CASSVTGDGYTF. The rearrangement uses TRBV9 and TRBJ1-2, with TRBD1 identical over 8 bases. Germline CDR1 reads SGDLS; CDR2 reads YYNGEE. The length of the CDR3 is 12 residues. The trim removed 2 bases at V and 8 bases at J, leaving 2 bases unmatched. Full variable domain (rest looked up from reference TRBV9 and TRBJ1-2): DSGVTQTPKHLITATGQRVTLRCSPRSGDLSVYWYQQSLDQGLQFLIQYYNGEERAKGNILERFSAQQFPDLHSELNLSSLELGDSALYFCASSVTGDGYTFGSGTRLTVV.

The chain joins TRBV28 to TRBJ2-4; D uncertain. This CDR3 has 14 amino acids. V lost 7 bases and J 2 bases, leaving 12 bases between the germline ends. CDR1 and CDR2 (germline): MDHEN, SYDVKM. DNA of the CDR3: TGTGCCAGCAACACCCAGGATCCCAAAAACATTCAGTACTTC. This encodes CASNTQDPKNIQYF.

The chain combines TRBV30 with TRBJ2-6; a weak D match, TRBD2 (6 bases). The CDR3 consists of 15 residues. V was pared by 3 bases and J by 0 bases, with 9 bases between. Germline CDR1 and CDR2: GTSNPN and SVGIG (reference sequence). The CDR3 DNA reads TGTGCCTGGAGCGGGACTTCCTCTGGGGCCAACGTCCTGACTTTC. This gives the protein CAWSGTSSGANVLTF.

This clone was observed once. This chain's CDR3 is CASSRQGSYGYTF. The CDR3 nucleotides are TGTGCCAGCAGCCGACAGGGGTCCTATGGCTACACCTTC. This chain connects TRBV28 to TRBJ1-2; 8 bases line up with TRBD1. This CDR3 is built from 13 residues. Germline CDR1 is MDHEN and CDR2 is SYDVKM. Unmatched junction bases numbered 4, after V lost 6 bases and J lost 4 bases.

The chain combines TRBV15 with TRBJ2-5; a weak D match, TRBD1 (5 bases). The CDR3 sequence is 14 residues long. The germline CDR1 and CDR2 sequences are LNHNV and YYDKDF (reference sequence). V lost 0 bases, J lost 4 bases, and 9 bases lay in between. The CDR3 DNA follows: TGTGCCACCAGCAGAGACCAGGGAACAGAGACCCAGTACTTC. This sequence encodes CATSRDQGTETQYF. Supplemented by reference TRBV15 and TRBJ2-5, the full variable domain reads DAMVIQNPRYQVTQFGKPVTLSCSQTLNHNVMYWYQQKSSQAPKLLFHYYDKDFNNEADTPDNFQSRRPNTSFCFLDIRSPGLGDTAMYLCATSRDQGTETQYFGPGTRLLVL.

The CDR3 region is CSVGGVAGANVLTF. CDR3 nucleotide sequence: TGCAGCGTTGGTGGGGTCGCTGGGGCCAACGTCCTGACTTTC. The rearrangement joins TRBV29-1 to TRBJ2-6; D unresolved. The CDR3 extends over 14 amino acids. The ends were cut back, 4 bases at V and 2 bases at J, with 9 bases in the middle. CDR1 is SQVTM, CDR2 ANQGSEA, per germline.

The CDR3 sequence is CASRSSTSEAFF. As DNA, the CDR3 is TGTGCCAGCAGATCCAGTACTTCTGAAGCTTTCTTT. The chain couples TRBV7-9 to TRBJ1-1; D is undetermined. From germline, CDR1 is SEHNR and CDR2 FQNEAQ (reference sequence). This CDR3 spans 12 amino acids. Trimming pared 6 bases from V and 6 bases from J, leaving 11 bases between.

This rearrangement joins TRBV6-5 to TRBJ2-7, with 7 bases identical to TRBD1. V was pared by 6 bases and J by 3 bases, with 8 bases of the junction left unmatched. The CDR3 has 14 amino acids. The germline V gene encodes CDR1 MNHEY and CDR2 SVGAGI. CDR3: CASSDRVHSYEQYF. DNA of the CDR3: TGTGCCAGCAGCGACAGGGTCCACAGCTACGAGCAGTACTTC.

This clone was observed once. V usage is TRBV10-1 and J usage is TRBJ2-7; unclear D gene. The CDR3 totals 15 residues. Trimming shortened V by 0 bases and J by 1 base, and 10 bases separated the two germline ends. Germline CDR1 WNHNN, CDR2 SYGVQD (reference sequence). CDR3 coding DNA: TGCGCCAGCAGTGAGTCTTCGTATCGATCCTACGAGCAGTACTTC. It yields the protein CASSESSYRSYEQYF.

This clone showed up just once. The rearrangement joins TRBV6-5 to TRBJ2-1; D is uncertain. Germline V gene sequence: CDR1 MNHEY, CDR2 SVGAGI. Trimming left V 11 bases short and J 0 bases short, with 17 bases between. The CDR3 is 15 amino acids. The CDR3 loop is CAAATASSSYNEQFF. The CDR3, as DNA: TGTGCCGCGGCTACAGCTTCGAGCTCCTACAATGAGCAGTTCTTC.

V gene TRBV7-2 combines with J gene TRBJ1-2, with TRBD1 matching over 11 bases. The CDR3 consists of 17 residues. Trimming cost V 1 base and J 8 bases; bases outside gene matches: 12. Per germline, CDR1 SGHTA and CDR2 FQGNSA. CDR3 amino acids: CASSLVGTGGPGLGYTF. The CDR3 DNA is TGTGCCAGCAGCTTAGTCGGGACAGGGGGGCCCGGGTTAGGCTACACCTTC.

The chain carries TRBV11-2 and TRBJ2-3, with a possible D match to TRBD2 (6 bases). V lost 6 bases to trimming and J lost 2 bases, with 15 bases between them. The CDR3 totals 15 residues. Germline loops: CDR1 SGHAT, CDR2 FQNNGV. The CDR3 region has the DNA TGTGCCAGCAGTCCGGCGGGGCTCATCACAGATACGCAGTATTTT. It specifies CASSPAGLITDTQYF.

The chain links TRBV5-1 to TRBJ1-1, with TRBD1 matching over 7 bases. CDR1 and CDR2 (germline): SGHRS, YFSETQ. Trimming cost V 1 base and J 5 bases; bases outside gene matches: 5. The CDR3 consists of 14 residues. The chain's CDR3 is CASSLTTGNTEAFF. CDR3 nucleotides: TGCGCCAGCAGCTTGACGACAGGGAATACTGAAGCTTTCTTT.

The chain carries TRBV9 and TRBJ2-7; 10 bases line up with TRBD1. V gave up 0 bases and J gave up 5 bases; unmatched junction bases: 8. Germline V gives CDR1 SGDLS, CDR2 YYNGEE. The CDR3 sequence is 16 residues long. The chain's CDR3 is CASSVVGDRGAHEQYF. The CDR3 DNA sequence: TGTGCCAGCAGCGTAGTAGGGGACAGGGGTGCCCACGAGCAGTACTTC.

The sample holds a few counts of this clone. This chain connects TRBV9 to TRBJ1-1; no clear D gene. The germline V gene encodes CDR1 SGDLS and CDR2 YYNGEE. V was trimmed by 0 bases and J by 3 bases, leaving 3 bases between them. The CDR3 consists of 12 residues. The CDR3 is CASSVGDTEAFF. In nucleotides, the CDR3 is TGTGCCAGCAGCGTAGGTGACACTGAAGCTTTCTTT.

The gene calls are TRBV5-6 and TRBJ2-1; D is undetermined. The CDR3 runs to 14 residues. Trimming took 6 bases from V and 4 from J, leaving 14 bases between them. CDR1 and CDR2 (germline): SGHDT, YYEEEE. As DNA, the CDR3 is TGTGCCAGCAAGAAGGACCTCTCTTACAATGAGCAGTTCTTC. It is translated as CASKKDLSYNEQFF.

This clone was picked up one time. The genes are TRBV12-5 and TRBJ2-7; D unclear. The CDR3 is 12 residues long. Germline-derived CDR1 and CDR2 are LGHNT and FRNRAP. V was pared by 6 bases and J by 4 bases, with 10 bases between. CDR3 nucleotides: TGTGCTAGTGGCCTTGGACGGTACGAGCAGTACTTC. Amino acids: CASGLGRYEQYF.

As regards this clone: The junction and the germline gene differ at one end; a read error may be behind it. The V call is TRBV5-8, the J call TRBJ1-5; no clear D. Germline CDR1 is SGHTS and CDR2 is YDEGEE. The CDR3 has 13 residues. The CDR3 reads CASSLPERAGRVF. The CDR3 DNA sequence: TGTGCCAGCAGCCTGCCCGAGAGGGCGGGCCGGGTCTTT.

The rearrangement links TRBV13 to TRBJ2-7; TRBD2 matches at 8 bases. The CDR3 runs to 14 residues. Germline CDR1 reads PRHDT; CDR2 reads FYEKMQ (reference sequence). Trimming cost V 8 bases and J 3 bases; bases outside gene matches: 9. The CDR3, as DNA: TGTGCCAGCCTGATTCGGCTAGCGGGCTACGAGCAGTACTTC. Amino acid sequence: CASLIRLAGYEQYF.

The rearrangement joins TRBV10-3 to TRBJ1-1; D remains ambiguous. Trimming left V 3 bases short and J 0 bases short, with 14 bases between. The CDR3 is 16 residues long. From germline, CDR1 is ENHRY and CDR2 SYGVKD. CDR3 DNA sequence: TGTGCCATCAGTGAACGGGCGAGGGCCCTGAACACTGAAGCTTTCTTT. As protein: CAISERARALNTEAFF.

The CDR3 region has the DNA TGTGCCAGCTTATTGGGGGATACGCAGTATTTT. Translating it yields CASLLGDTQYF. The chain combines TRBV28 with TRBJ2-3; D call uncertain. The germline V gene encodes CDR1 MDHEN and CDR2 SYDVKM. V was pared by 8 bases and J by 6 bases, with 9 bases between. The CDR3 contains 11 residues.

The chain combines TRBV20-1 with TRBJ2-7, with D perhaps TRBD1 or TRBD2 (5 bases each). V lost 6 bases and J 6 bases, leaving 12 bases between the germline ends. The CDR3 is 11 residues long. Germline assignment: CDR1 DFQATT and CDR2 SNEGSKA (reference sequence). Written as DNA, the CDR3 is TGCAGTGCGGCGCTTGGGGGCGAGCAGTACTTC. Translated, it gives CSAALGGEQYF.

The chain is built from TRBV11-2 and TRBJ1-4; 9 bases align to TRBD1. The V segment lost 0 bases and the J segment 8 bases; nucleotides outside the gene matches: 4. This CDR3 is 15 amino acids long. Per germline, CDR1 SGHAT and CDR2 FQNNGV. In nucleotides, the CDR3 is TGTGCCAGCAGCTTAGAAACAGGGGGCCGGGAAAAACTGTTTTTT. It translates to CASSLETGGREKLFF.